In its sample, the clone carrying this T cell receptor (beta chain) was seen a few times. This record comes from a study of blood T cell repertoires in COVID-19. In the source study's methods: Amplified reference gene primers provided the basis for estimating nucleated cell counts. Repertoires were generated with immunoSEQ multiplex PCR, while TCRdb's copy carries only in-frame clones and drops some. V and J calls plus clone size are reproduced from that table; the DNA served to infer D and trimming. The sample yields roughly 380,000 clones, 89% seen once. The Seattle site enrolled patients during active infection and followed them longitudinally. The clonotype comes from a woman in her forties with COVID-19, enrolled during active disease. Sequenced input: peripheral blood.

CDR3 sequence: CASSDGLATDTQYF. DNA for the CDR3: TGTGCCAGCAGTGACGGACTAGCCACAGATACGCAGTATTTT. This chain joins TRBV6-4 and TRBJ2-3; the match to TRBD2 covers 8 bases. The CDR3 sequence is 14 residues long. Germline CDR1 is MRHNA and CDR2 is SNTAGT. V gave up 2 bases and J gave up 2 bases; unmatched junction bases: 0.